The 18 T cell receptor beta chains reported below all come from one sample, sequenced in a study of OX40 agonist ivuxolimab in advanced cancers. Assay: immunoSEQ multiplex PCR; the TCRdb copy retains only in-frame clones and omits some. The sample includes about 11,000 clones, around nine tenths of them seen just once. The starting material was CD4+ or CD8+ T cells sorted from blood, obtained in a trial of the OX40 agonist ivuxolimab. Receptors were obtained from an adult with an advanced solid tumor such as melanoma, head and neck, liver or kidney cancer.

This clone was seen once. The V gene is TRBV10-1, the J gene TRBJ1-4, with TRBD1 matching 12 bases. The CDR3 is 17 amino acids. Germline trimming cut 2 bases from V and 7 bases from J; bases unmatched to any gene: 8. From germline, CDR1 is WNHNN and CDR2 SYGVQD (reference sequence). DNA of the CDR3: TGCGCCAGCAGTGAGGGGACAGGGGGCTATGAAGGTGAAAAACTGTTTTTT. Its protein is CASSEGTGGYEGEKLFF.

The chain carries TRBV5-6 and TRBJ2-7, with D maybe TRBD1 (6 bases). The CDR3 has 14 residues. Deletions cut 0 bases from V and 3 bases from J, with 10 bases between. Germline-derived CDR1 and CDR2 are SGHDT and YYEEEE. CDR3 nucleotide sequence: TGTGCCAGCAGCTTGGGAGGGACATTCTACGAGCAGTACTTC. It yields the protein CASSLGGTFYEQYF.

The rearrangement links TRBV27 to TRBJ2-7, with D maybe TRBD2 (5 bases). V was cut by 0 bases and J by 3 bases, with 12 bases left in between. This CDR3 has 15 residues. The germline V gene has CDR1 MNHEY and CDR2 SMNVEV (reference sequence). In DNA form, the CDR3 reads TGTGCCAGCAGTTTATCGGGAGACCCTTTCTACGAGCAGTACTTC. Residues: CASSLSGDPFYEQYF.

This chain links TRBV4-2 with TRBJ2-7; D remains ambiguous. This CDR3 is 12 amino acids long. Germline lookup yields CDR1 LGHNA and CDR2 YNFKEQ. V shed 2 bases and J shed 2 bases, with 4 bases lying between them. Here the CDR3 reads CASSQPPYEQYF. The CDR3 nucleotides are TGTGCCAGCAGCCAACCCCCCTACGAGCAGTACTTC.

V usage is TRBV15 and J usage is TRBJ2-7; D uncertain. Germline CDR1 LNHNV, CDR2 YYDKDF (reference sequence). Trimming took 1 base from V and 7 from J, leaving 17 bases between them. The CDR3 length is 15 residues. Here the CDR3 reads CATSRVGLGGGEQYF. The CDR3 DNA sequence: TGTGCCACCAGCAGAGTTGGTTTGGGCGGTGGGGAGCAGTACTTC.

This chain links TRBV5-6 with TRBJ2-1; the match to TRBD1 covers 12 bases. The ends lost 3 bases at V and 7 bases at J; junction bases unmatched: 11. The germline CDR1 and CDR2 sequences are SGHDT and YYEEEE. The CDR3 is 17 residues long. The CDR3 reads CASSWGPGQGAWNEQFF. CDR3 bases: TGTGCCAGCAGCTGGGGACCGGGACAGGGGGCTTGGAATGAGCAGTTCTTC.

CDR3 region: CASSISTVYEQYF. The CDR3, as DNA: TGTGCCAGTAGTATATCAACCGTCTACGAGCAGTACTTC. The V and J genes are TRBV19 and TRBJ2-7; D unclear. The CDR3 totals 13 residues. CDR1 and CDR2 from the germline V gene are LNHDA and SQIVND (reference sequence). Trimming pared 2 bases from V and 3 bases from J, leaving 8 bases between.

This chain links TRBV19 with TRBJ1-3; D uncertain. Germline V CDR1 and CDR2: LNHDA, SQIVND (reference sequence). This CDR3 region has 15 residues. V was cut by 10 bases and J by 0 bases, with 16 bases left in between. CDR3 protein: CAITADISSGNTIYF. The CDR3 DNA follows: TGTGCCATCACAGCAGACATCAGCTCTGGAAACACCATATATTTT.

This rearrangement joins TRBV7-4 to TRBJ2-2, with D maybe TRBD2 (6 bases). The CDR3 has 15 amino acids. The V and J ends lost 4 bases and 7 bases respectively, with 16 bases between them. Germline values: CDR1 SGHVT, CDR2 SQSDAQ. Here the CDR3 reads CASSSRLGSGGELFF. For the CDR3, the DNA is TGTGCCAGCAGCTCTAGACTAGGCAGTGGCGGGGAGCTGTTTTTT.

This clone was recorded a few times. The chain couples TRBV28 to TRBJ1-4; possibly TRBD1 for D (6 bases). V lost 3 bases and J lost 5, with 28 bases in between. CDR3 length: 20 amino acids. The germline V gene has CDR1 MDHEN and CDR2 SYDVKM. The CDR3 loop is CASSFPRDTSSSPTNEKLFF. The CDR3 nucleotides read TGTGCCAGCAGTTTCCCCCGGGACACATCCAGCTCCCCGACGAATGAAAAACTGTTTTTT.

This chain connects TRBV6-5 to TRBJ2-3; 10 bases fit TRBD2. There are 15 residues in the CDR3. The V segment lost 2 bases and the J segment 1 base; nucleotides outside the gene matches: 0. CDR1 and CDR2 (germline): MNHEY, SVGAGI. CDR3 nucleotides: TGTGCCAGCAGTTACCTAGCGGGGGGCACAGATACGCAGTATTTT. Amino acids: CASSYLAGGTDTQYF.

V and J are TRBV2 and TRBJ2-5; possible D gene TRBD1, 6 bases. V gave up 1 base and J gave up 2 bases, with 14 bases separating them. The CDR3 has 16 residues. Germline CDR1 and CDR2: SNHLY and FYNNEI. The CDR3 DNA sequence: TGTGCCAGCAGTGAAGTGTTCGACAGGATGCAAGAGACCCAGTACTTC. Protein product: CASSEVFDRMQETQYF.

The chain is built from TRBV6-5 and TRBJ2-7, with 9 nucleotides matching TRBD1. From germline, CDR1 is MNHEY and CDR2 SVGAGI. V lost 2 bases and J lost 6; bases outside the gene matches: 5. The CDR3 consists of 14 residues. The CDR3 nucleotides read TGTGCCAGCAGTTACCGACAGGGGGGGACCGAGCAGTACTTC. Translating it yields CASSYRQGGTEQYF.

The chain has TRBV12-2 and TRBJ2-7; the table assigns TRBD1, which was not confirmed against the DNA. TRBV12-2 counts as a pseudogene. CDR3 length: 18 amino acids. The DNA for the CDR3 is TGTGCAAGTCGCTTTTTCGCAGGGGGGCCGGACTATTCCTACGAGCAGTACTTC. It translates to CASRFFAGGPDYSYEQYF.

The chain joins TRBV28 to TRBJ2-7, with 8 positions matching TRBD1. The junction had 9 bases not matched to a gene; V was cut back by 5 bases and J by 6 bases. Germline CDR1 and CDR2: MDHEN and SYDVKM. CDR3 length equals 14 residues. CDR3 nucleotides: TGTGCCAGCAGTCCTCACAGGGGGTTGACCGAGCAGTACTTC. Encoded protein: CASSPHRGLTEQYF.

This clone has just a few counts. The CDR3 nucleotides are TGTGCCAGCAGTTCTGGACTAGCGGGGATCTCCTACGAGCAGTACTTC. Protein: CASSSGLAGISYEQYF. This rearrangement joins TRBV28 to TRBJ2-7; 12 bases align to TRBD2. Germline values: CDR1 MDHEN, CDR2 SYDVKM. The CDR3 extends over 16 amino acids. V dropped 4 bases and J dropped 0; count of bases not matched to a gene: 4.

The chain employs TRBV4-1 and TRBJ1-2, with no clear D. Germline-derived CDR1 and CDR2 are MGHRA and YSYEKL. The CDR3 length is 15 residues. Trimming took off 0 bases at V and 8 bases at J, with 16 bases between the two ends. The CDR3 nucleotides are TGCGCCAGCAGCCAAGATGCTATCGACCCCTTCGGCTACACCTTC. It specifies CASSQDAIDPFGYTF.

The table lists this clone with a few counts. The V call is TRBV28, the J call TRBJ1-1, with no clear D. V was pared by 8 bases and J by 3 bases, with 10 bases between. This CDR3 has 12 amino acids. CDR1 and CDR2 from the germline V gene are MDHEN and SYDVKM. CDR3 in DNA: TGTGCCAGCGGGAGGGAGTACACTGAAGCTTTCTTT. Residues: CASGREYTEAFF.